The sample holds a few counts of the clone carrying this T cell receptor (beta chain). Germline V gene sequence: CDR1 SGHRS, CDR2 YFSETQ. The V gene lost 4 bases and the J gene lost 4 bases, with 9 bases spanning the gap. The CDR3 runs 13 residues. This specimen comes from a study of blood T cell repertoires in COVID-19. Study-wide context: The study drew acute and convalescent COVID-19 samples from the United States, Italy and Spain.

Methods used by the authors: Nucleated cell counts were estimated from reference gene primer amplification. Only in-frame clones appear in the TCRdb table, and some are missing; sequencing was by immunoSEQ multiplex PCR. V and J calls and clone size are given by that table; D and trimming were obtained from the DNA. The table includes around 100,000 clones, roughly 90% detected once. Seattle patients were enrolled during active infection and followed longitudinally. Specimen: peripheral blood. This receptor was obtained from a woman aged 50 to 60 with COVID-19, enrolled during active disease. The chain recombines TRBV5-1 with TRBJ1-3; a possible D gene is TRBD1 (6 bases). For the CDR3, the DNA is TGCGCCAGCAGCCAGGGGTGGGGAAACACCATATATTTT. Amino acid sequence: CASSQGWGNTIYF.